This T cell receptor beta chain was sequenced during a study of T-cell reconstitution after alpha-beta-depleted transplantation in children. Findings and caveats of the study: T-cell counts and diversity were attributed mostly to newly produced T cells one year after transplant.

Concerning this clonotype itself: The antigen is unknown.

Molecular barcoding with unique molecular identifiers was used for the TCRbeta library. MiXCR, applied by TCRdb to the PCR reads, yields one record per CDR3 protein. The sample shows fewer than 250,000 distinct CDR3 sequences, around a sixth of them seen only once. V shed 0 bases, J shed 5 bases, and the junction held 9 bases outside the gene matches. Germline V gene lookup returns CDR1 DFQATT and CDR2 SNEGSKA (reference sequence). The CDR3 runs 16 residues. This material consisted of PBMCs, mostly from graft donor cells, taken 360 days after TCRalphabeta/CD19-depleted stem cell transplant. J is TRBJ2-5 and V is TRBV20-1; the match to TRBD1 covers 10 bases. The receptor comes from a male patient between 2 and 15 years old who had a stem cell transplant for acute lymphoblastic leukemia, so the T cells may come from the graft donor. CDR3 DNA: TGCAGTGCTAGAGACAATAGACAGGGGGCATGGGAGACCCAGTACTTC. Protein: CSARDNRQGAWETQYF.